This TCR beta chain was retrieved from a study of CD8 T cells in ankylosing spondylitis. Construction of TCR beta libraries was performed using quantitative 5'-RACE with molecular barcodes. TCRdb used MiXCR to reprocess the 5' RACE reads, holding one entry per CDR3 protein. The table shows 250,000 to 350,000 distinct CDR3 sequences, with around 20% occurring only once. The CDR3 length is 12 residues. This clonotype has a handful of counts. What it binds is unknown. Compared with germline, one end of the junction differs, possibly owing to a read error. The study, taken as a whole, reports: CD8+ disease-linked clones were present at relatively low frequencies in blood. Significant enrichment of disease-linked clones was reported in matched ankylosing spondylitis synovial fluid. Blood from ankylosing spondylitis patients appeared to carry a characteristic roughly eight-variant TCR beta motif.

This clonotype was obtained from a male donor with ankylosing spondylitis or in good health (not recorded which). Sequenced material: blood, either unsorted or a sorted T cell fraction (not recorded which). V is TRBV12-3 or TRBV12-4 and J is TRBJ1-6; D call uncertain. CDR3: CASSTTHGGPTF. CDR3 DNA: TGTGCCAGCAGTACTACACACGGTGGGCCCACCTTT.